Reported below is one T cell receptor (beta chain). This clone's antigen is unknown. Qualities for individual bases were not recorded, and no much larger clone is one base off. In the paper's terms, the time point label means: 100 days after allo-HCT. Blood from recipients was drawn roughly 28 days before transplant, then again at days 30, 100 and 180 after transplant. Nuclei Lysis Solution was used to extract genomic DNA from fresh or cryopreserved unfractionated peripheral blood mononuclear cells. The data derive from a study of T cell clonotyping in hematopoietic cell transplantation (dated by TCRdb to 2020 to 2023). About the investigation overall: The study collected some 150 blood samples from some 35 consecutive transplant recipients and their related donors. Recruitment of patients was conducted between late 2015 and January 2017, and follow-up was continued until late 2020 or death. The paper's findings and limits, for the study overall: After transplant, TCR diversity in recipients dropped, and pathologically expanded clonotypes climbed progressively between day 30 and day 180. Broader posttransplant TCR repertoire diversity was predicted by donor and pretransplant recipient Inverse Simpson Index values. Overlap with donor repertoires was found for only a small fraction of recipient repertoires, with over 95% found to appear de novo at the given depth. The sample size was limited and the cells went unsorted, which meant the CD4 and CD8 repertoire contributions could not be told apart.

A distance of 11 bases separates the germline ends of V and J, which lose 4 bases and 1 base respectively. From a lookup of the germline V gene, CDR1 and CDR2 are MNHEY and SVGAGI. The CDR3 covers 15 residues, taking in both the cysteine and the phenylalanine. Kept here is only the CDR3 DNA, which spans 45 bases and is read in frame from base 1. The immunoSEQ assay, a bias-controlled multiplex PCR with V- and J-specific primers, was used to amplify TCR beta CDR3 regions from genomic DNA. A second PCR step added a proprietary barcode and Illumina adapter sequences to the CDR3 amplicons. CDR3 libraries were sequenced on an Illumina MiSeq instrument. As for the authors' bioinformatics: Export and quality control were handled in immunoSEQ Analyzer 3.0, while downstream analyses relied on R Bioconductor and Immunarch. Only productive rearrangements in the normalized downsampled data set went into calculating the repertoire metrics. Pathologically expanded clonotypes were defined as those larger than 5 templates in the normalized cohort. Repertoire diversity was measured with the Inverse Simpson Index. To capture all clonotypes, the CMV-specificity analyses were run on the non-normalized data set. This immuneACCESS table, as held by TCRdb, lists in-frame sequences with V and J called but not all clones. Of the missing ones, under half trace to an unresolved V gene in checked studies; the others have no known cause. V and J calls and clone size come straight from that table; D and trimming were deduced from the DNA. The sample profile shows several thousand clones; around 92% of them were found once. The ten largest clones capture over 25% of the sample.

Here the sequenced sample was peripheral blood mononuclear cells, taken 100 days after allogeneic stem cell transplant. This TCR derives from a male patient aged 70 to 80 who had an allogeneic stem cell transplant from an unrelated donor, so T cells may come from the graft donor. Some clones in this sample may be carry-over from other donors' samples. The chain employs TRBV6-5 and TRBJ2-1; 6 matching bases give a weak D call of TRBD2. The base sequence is TGTGCCAGCAGTTCGCGACTAGGGTCCTACAATGAGCAGTTCTTC. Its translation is CASSSRLGSYNEQFF.